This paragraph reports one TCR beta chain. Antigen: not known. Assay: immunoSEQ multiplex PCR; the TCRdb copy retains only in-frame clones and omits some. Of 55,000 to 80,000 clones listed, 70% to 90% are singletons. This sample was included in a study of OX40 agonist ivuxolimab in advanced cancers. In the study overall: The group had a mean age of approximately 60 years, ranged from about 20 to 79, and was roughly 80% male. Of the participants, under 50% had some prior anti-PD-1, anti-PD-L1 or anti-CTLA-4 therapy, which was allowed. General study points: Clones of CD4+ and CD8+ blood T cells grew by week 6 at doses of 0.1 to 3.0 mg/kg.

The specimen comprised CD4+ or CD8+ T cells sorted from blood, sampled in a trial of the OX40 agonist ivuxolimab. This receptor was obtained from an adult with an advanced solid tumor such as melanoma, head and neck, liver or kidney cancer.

For the CDR3, the DNA is TGCGCCAGCAGCTTTAGCGGGGGCGAGCAGTACTTC. Translated: CASSFSGGEQYF. The chain joins TRBV5-1 to TRBJ2-7; TRBD2 agrees at 9 bases. Germline assignment: CDR1 SGHRS and CDR2 YFSETQ. The CDR3 contains 12 residues. V gave up 2 bases and J gave up 6 bases; unmatched junction bases: 0.